Described below is a single TCR beta chain sequence and its context. The data stem from a study of blood T cell repertoires in COVID-19. V shed 3 bases and J 4 bases; nucleotides not matched to a gene: 7. Germline loops: CDR1 SGDLS, CDR2 YYNGEE. The CDR3 sequence is 15 residues long. This table comes from immunoSEQ multiplex PCR, and its TCRdb copy is limited to in-frame clones, with some not included. The profile shows 90,000 to 110,000 clones, roughly 81% of them singletons. The receptor's source is a woman between 65 and 79 years old with acute or convalescent COVID-19. The sample was peripheral blood. The chain carries TRBV9 and TRBJ2-5, with 9 positions matching TRBD2. The CDR3 spells CASSEGGGALETQYF. The CDR3 DNA sequence: TGTGCCAGCAGCGAGGGCGGGGGGGCTCTAGAGACCCAGTACTTC.